Listed below are T cell receptor beta chains from one sample, sequenced in a study of cytomegalovirus exposure and HLA in healthy donors. Using immunoSEQ multiplex PCR, the repertoire was profiled, and TCRdb retains in-frame clones only, with some absent. The repertoire consists of under 200,000 clones, with around 76% occurring once and the leading ten covering approximately 2.2%. Sequencing was carried out using PBMCs. Source of these receptors: a woman under 40 in good health and CMV-seropositive. The CDR3 runs from the conserved cysteine through the conserved F or W. Each record gives: V gene, CDR3 protein.

>TRBV28
CASSSREVLAKNIQYF
>TRBV2
CASFEGTNEKLFF
>TRBV2
CASSDDSYTEAFF
>TRBV19
CASSTGQANYGYTF
>TRBV6-5
CASSPPDRGYGYTF
>TRBV2
CASTTDQGGHTGELFF
>TRBV7-2
CASSLAFWGVGNQPQHF
>TRBV27
CASSWGGGSYEQYF
>TRBV5-1
CASSFDRKGTGELFF
>TRBV4-3
CASSQGRSLYEQFF
>TRBV6-1
CASSPRTVQETQYF
>TRBV27
CASSSRSGTVGAYNSPLHF
>TRBV30
CAWSTGLETQYF
>TRBV5-5
CASSLLAEETQYF
>TRBV4-3
CASSQDRGSGYEQYF
>TRBV7-2
CASSSSSGVTEQYF
>TRBV19
CASSIVRGLNGYTF
>TRBV9
CASSVSAGTRGPQETQYF
>TRBV5-8
CASSLGGGQLQETQYF
>TRBV9
CASSVATGITTNEKLFF
>TRBV10-1
CASSVPSGLQLLDTQYF
>TRBV5-1
CASSFERGDETQYF
>TRBV7-6
CASSRGQGMTGNTIYF
>TRBV4-3
CASSPHAGVQNTEAFF
>TRBV10-1
CASSESKRAEAFF
>TRBV5-6
CASSLKAGHHNEQFF